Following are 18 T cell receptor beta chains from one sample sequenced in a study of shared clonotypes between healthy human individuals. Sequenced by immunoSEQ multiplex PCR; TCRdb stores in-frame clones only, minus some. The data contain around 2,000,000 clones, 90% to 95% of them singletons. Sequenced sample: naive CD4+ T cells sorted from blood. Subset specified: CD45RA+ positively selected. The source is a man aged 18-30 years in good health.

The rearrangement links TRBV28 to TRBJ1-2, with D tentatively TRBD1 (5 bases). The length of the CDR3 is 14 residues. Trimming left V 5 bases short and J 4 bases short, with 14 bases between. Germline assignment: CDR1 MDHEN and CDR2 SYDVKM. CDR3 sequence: CASSPDPTAYGYTF. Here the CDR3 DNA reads TGTGCCAGCAGTCCCGACCCGACAGCCTATGGCTACACCTTC.

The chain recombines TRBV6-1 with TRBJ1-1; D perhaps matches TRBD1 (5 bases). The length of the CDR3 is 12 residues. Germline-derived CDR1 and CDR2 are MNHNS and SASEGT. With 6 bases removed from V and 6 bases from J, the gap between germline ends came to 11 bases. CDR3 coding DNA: TGTGCCAGCAGCAAAGGGGTTGCTGAAGCTTTCTTT. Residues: CASSKGVAEAFF.

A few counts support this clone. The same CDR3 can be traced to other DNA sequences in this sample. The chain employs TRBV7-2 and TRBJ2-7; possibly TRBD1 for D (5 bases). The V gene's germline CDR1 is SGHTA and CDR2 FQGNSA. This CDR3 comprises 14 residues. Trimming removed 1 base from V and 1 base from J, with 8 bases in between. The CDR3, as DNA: TGTGCCAGCAGCTTAGGGAGACAGTCCTACGAGCAGTACTTC. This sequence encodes CASSLGRQSYEQYF. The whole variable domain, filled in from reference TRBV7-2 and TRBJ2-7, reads GAGVSQSPSNKVTEKGKDVELRCDPISGHTALYWYRQSLGQGLEFLIYFQGNSAPDKSGLPSDRFSAERTGGSVSTLTIQRTQQEDSAVYLCASSLGRQSYEQYFGPGTRLTVT.

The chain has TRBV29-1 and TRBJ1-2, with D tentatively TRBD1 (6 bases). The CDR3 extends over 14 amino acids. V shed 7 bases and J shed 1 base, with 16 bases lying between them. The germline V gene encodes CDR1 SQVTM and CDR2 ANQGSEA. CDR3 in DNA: TGCAGCGCAGCGGGGGCAGCCCTTAACTATGGCTACACCTTC. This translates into CSAAGAALNYGYTF.

DNA for the CDR3: TGTGCCAGCACCGGCTACCCGACAGCAACTAATGAAAAACTGTTTTTT. Its translation is CASTGYPTATNEKLFF. V and J are TRBV28 and TRBJ1-4; the D gene is possibly TRBD1 (5 bases). The CDR3 runs 16 residues. Germline CDR1 MDHEN, CDR2 SYDVKM. Trimming took off 7 bases at V and 0 bases at J, with 15 bases between the two ends.

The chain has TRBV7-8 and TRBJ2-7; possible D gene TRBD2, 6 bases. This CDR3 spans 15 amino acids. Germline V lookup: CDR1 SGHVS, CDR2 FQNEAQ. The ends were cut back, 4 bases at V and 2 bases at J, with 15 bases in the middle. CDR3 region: CASSWVAEKTYEQYF. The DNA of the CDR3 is TGTGCCAGCAGCTGGGTAGCGGAAAAAACCTACGAGCAGTACTTC.

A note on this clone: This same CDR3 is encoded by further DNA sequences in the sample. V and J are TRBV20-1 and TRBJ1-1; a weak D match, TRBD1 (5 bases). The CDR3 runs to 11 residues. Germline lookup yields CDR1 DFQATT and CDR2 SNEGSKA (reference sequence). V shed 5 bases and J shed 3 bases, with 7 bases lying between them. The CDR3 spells CSAPGDTEAFF. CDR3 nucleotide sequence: TGCAGTGCTCCGGGGGACACTGAAGCTTTCTTT.

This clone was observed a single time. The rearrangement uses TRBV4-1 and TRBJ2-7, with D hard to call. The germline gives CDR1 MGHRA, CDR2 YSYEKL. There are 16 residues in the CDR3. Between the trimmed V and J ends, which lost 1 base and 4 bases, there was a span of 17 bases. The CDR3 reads CASSQVFRDQNYEQYF. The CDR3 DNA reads TGCGCCAGCAGCCAAGTTTTCCGAGACCAAAATTACGAGCAGTACTTC.

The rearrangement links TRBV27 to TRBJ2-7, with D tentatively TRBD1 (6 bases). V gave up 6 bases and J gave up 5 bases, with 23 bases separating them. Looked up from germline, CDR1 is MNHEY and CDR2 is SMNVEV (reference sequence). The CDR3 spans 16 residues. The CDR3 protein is CASSSSFTGSSHEQYF. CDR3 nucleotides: TGTGCCAGCAGCTCCAGTTTTACAGGGAGCAGCCACGAGCAGTACTTC.

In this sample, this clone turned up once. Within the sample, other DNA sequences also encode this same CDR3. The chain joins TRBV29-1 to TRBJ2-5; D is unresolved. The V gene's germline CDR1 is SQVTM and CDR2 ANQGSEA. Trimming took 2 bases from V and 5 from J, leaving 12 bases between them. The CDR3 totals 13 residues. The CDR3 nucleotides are TGCAGCGTTGAACGCGGCTTGGGGGAGACCCAGTACTTC. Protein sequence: CSVERGLGETQYF.

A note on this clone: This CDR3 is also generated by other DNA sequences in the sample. The CDR3 region has the DNA TGTGCCAGCAGCTTGGCAGGGGGGAATAATTCACCCCTCCACTTT. Translation: CASSLAGGNNSPLHF. The chain uses TRBV5-6 and TRBJ1-6, with 7 nucleotides matching TRBD1. The CDR3 runs 15 residues. V lost 0 bases to trimming and J lost 5 bases; unmatched junction nucleotides: 2. CDR1 SGHDT and CDR2 YYEEEE come from the germline V gene.

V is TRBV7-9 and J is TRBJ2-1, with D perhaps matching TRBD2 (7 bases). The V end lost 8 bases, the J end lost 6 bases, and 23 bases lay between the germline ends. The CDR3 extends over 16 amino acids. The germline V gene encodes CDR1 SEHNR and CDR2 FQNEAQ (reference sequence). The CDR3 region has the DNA TGTGCCAGCCCAAAAGCGACGGGGGGCCAAGGCAATGAGCAGTTCTTC. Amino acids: CASPKATGGQGNEQFF.

The CDR3 bases are TGTGCCAGCAGTTCCTCGGGGGGTTATGCCTACGAGCAGTACTTC. Translating gives CASSSSGGYAYEQYF. V is TRBV6-6 and J is TRBJ2-7; 7 bases are a match to TRBD2. V lost 4 bases and J lost 2; bases outside the gene matches: 8. In germline, CDR1 is MNHNY, CDR2 SVGAGI (reference sequence). CDR3 size: 15 residues.

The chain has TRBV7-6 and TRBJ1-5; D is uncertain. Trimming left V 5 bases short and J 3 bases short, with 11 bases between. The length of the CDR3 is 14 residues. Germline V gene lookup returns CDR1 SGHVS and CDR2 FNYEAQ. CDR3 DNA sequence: TGTGCCAGCAGCCCGGCTGGAGACAATCAGCCCCAGCATTTT. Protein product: CASSPAGDNQPQHF.

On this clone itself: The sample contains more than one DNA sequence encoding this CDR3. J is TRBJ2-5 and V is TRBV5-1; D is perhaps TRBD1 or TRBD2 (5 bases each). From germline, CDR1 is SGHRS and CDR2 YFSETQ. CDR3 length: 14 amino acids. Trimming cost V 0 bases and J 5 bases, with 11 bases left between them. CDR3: CASSLAGTGETQYF. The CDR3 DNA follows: TGCGCCAGCAGCTTGGCGGGGACCGGGGAGACCCAGTACTTC. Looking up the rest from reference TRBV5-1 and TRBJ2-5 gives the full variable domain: KAGVTQTPRYLIKTRGQQVTLSCSPISGHRSVSWYQQTPGQGLQFLFEYFSETQRNKGNFPGRFSGRQFSNSRSEMNVSTLELGDSALYLCASSLAGTGETQYFGPGTRLLVL.

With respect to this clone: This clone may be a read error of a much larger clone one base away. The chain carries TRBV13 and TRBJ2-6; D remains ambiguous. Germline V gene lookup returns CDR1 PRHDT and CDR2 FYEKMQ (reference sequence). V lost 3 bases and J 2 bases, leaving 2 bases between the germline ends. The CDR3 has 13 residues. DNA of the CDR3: TGTGCCAGCAGCTTGGCTGGGGCCAACGTCCTGACTTTC. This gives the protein CASSLAGANVLTF.

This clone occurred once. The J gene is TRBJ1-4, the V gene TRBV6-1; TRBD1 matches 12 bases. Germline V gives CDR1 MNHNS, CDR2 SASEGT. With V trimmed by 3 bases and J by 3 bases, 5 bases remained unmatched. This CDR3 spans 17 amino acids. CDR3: CASSDRGQGASNEKLFF. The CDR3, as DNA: TGTGCCAGCAGTGATAGGGGACAGGGGGCCTCTAATGAAAAACTGTTTTTT.

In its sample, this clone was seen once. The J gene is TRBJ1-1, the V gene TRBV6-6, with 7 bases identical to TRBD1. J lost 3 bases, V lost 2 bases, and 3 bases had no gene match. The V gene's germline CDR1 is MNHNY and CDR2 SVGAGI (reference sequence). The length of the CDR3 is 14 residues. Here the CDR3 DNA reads TGTGCCAGCAGTTACCTTACAGGGGACACTGAAGCTTTCTTT. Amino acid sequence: CASSYLTGDTEAFF.